Below are 26 T cell receptor beta chains sequenced from a single sample in a study of blood T cell repertoires in COVID-19. The protocol was immunoSEQ multiplex PCR, while the TCRdb copy is restricted to in-frame clones and leaves out a portion. The table records roughly 100,000 clones, about 90% of them present only once. Sequencing was carried out using peripheral blood. The receptors stem from a human donor in a cohort sampled during active COVID-19.

The chain couples TRBV11-2 to TRBJ1-2; D uncertain. Per the germline V gene, CDR1 is SGHAT and CDR2 is FQNNGV. The CDR3 has 14 amino acids. V lost 6 bases to trimming and J lost 2 bases, with 13 bases between them. The CDR3 spells CASSWSGGNYGYTF. Here the CDR3 DNA reads TGTGCCAGCAGTTGGTCGGGAGGCAACTATGGCTACACCTTC. Using reference TRBV11-2 and TRBJ1-2 for the parts outside the CDR3, the full variable domain is EAGVAQSPRYKIIEKRQSVAFWCNPISGHATLYWYQQILGQGPKLLIQFQNNGVVDDSQLPKDRFSAERLKGVDSTLKIQPAKLEDSAVYLCASSWSGGNYGYTFGSGTRLTVV.

This clone was counted once. The rearrangement links TRBV3-1 (or the pseudogene TRBV3-2) to TRBJ1-6; D ambiguous. V shed 4 bases and J shed 0 bases, with 10 bases lying between them. The CDR3 length is 16 residues. The germline gives CDR1 LGHDT, CDR2 YNNKEL (reference sequence). For the CDR3, the DNA is TGTGCCAGCAGCCCGACGGGGAGCTCCTATAATTCACCCCTCCACTTT. It is translated as CASSPTGSSYNSPLHF.

The chain combines TRBV6-6 with TRBJ2-7; the D gene is possibly TRBD1 (6 bases). Germline V lookup: CDR1 MNHNY, CDR2 SVGAGI (reference sequence). The CDR3 length is 13 residues. Trimming shortened V by 4 bases and J by 6 bases, and 13 bases separated the two germline ends. The chain's CDR3 is CASSSTDSGEQYF. The CDR3 region has the DNA TGTGCCAGCAGTTCCACGGACAGCGGCGAGCAGTACTTC.

This chain joins TRBV28 and TRBJ2-7, with D tentatively TRBD2 (5 bases). CDR3 length: 15 residues. Trimming shortened V by 4 bases and J by 0 bases, and 13 bases separated the two germline ends. Germline CDR1 is MDHEN and CDR2 is SYDVKM. The CDR3: CASSSLAKSSYEQYF. The DNA for the CDR3 is TGTGCCAGCAGTTCCTTAGCGAAGAGCTCCTACGAGCAGTACTTC. The variable domain in full, completed from reference TRBV28 and TRBJ2-7, reads DVKVTQSSRYLVKRTGEKVFLECVQDMDHENMFWYRQDPGLGLRLIYFSYDVKMKEKGDIPEGYSVSREKKERFSLILESASTNQTSMYLCASSSLAKSSYEQYFGPGTRLTVT.

The chain recombines TRBV25-1 with TRBJ2-1, with TRBD2 identical over 10 bases. The V and J ends lost 1 base and 10 bases, in that order; junction bases with no gene match: 10. The CDR3 has 16 residues. Germline loops: CDR1 MGHDK, CDR2 SYGVNS. The CDR3 sequence: CASSEFSASGSREQFF. CDR3 bases: TGTGCCAGCAGTGAATTCTCGGCTAGCGGGAGTAGGGAGCAGTTCTTC.

CDR3 region: CASSYSGQDSYNEQFF. CDR3 coding DNA: TGTGCCAGCAGTTACTCGGGACAGGATTCCTACAATGAGCAGTTCTTC. The rearrangement joins TRBV6-6 to TRBJ2-1; 8 nucleotides line up with TRBD1. Germline V gene sequence: CDR1 MNHNY, CDR2 SVGAGI (reference sequence). The V gene end was trimmed by 0 bases and the J gene end by 1 base; junction bases not matched to a gene: 2. This CDR3 comprises 16 residues.

The V and J genes are TRBV14 and TRBJ1-2, with D tentatively TRBD1 (5 bases). V lost 6 bases and J lost 2, with 10 bases in between. This CDR3 is built from 13 residues. The V gene's germline CDR1 is SGHDN and CDR2 FVKESK. The CDR3 DNA sequence: TGTGCCAGCAGTCCAGGGAAAAACTATGGCTACACCTTC. Translated, it gives CASSPGKNYGYTF.

The V and J genes are TRBV28 and TRBJ2-7; possibly TRBD1 for D (6 bases). The CDR3 totals 17 residues. From germline, CDR1 is MDHEN and CDR2 SYDVKM. V gave up 4 bases and J gave up 4 bases, with 23 bases separating them. The DNA of the CDR3 is TGTGCCAGCAGTTCTCGCCTCCTCCGGGACACAGCTTACGAGCAGTACTTC. Protein sequence: CASSSRLLRDTAYEQYF.

This clone was detected only once. CDR3 region: CASSLGGSTDTQYF. The CDR3 DNA follows: TGTGCCAGCAGCTTAGGCGGGAGCACAGATACGCAGTATTTT. This chain joins TRBV13 and TRBJ2-3; D remains ambiguous. CDR1 is PRHDT, CDR2 FYEKMQ, per germline (reference sequence). The CDR3 extends over 14 amino acids. Trimming removed 0 bases from V and 0 bases from J, with 4 bases in between. The whole variable domain, filled in from reference TRBV13 and TRBJ2-3, reads AAGVIQSPRHLIKEKRETATLKCYPIPRHDTVYWYQQGPGQDPQFLISFYEKMQSDKGSIPDRFSAQQFSDYHSELNMSSLELGDSALYFCASSLGGSTDTQYFGPGTRLTVL.

This chain links TRBV14 with TRBJ1-1, with TRBD1 matching over 7 bases. Germline V gene lookup returns CDR1 SGHDN and CDR2 FVKESK. J was trimmed by 3 bases and V by 0 bases; bases with no gene match: 7. CDR3 length: 16 amino acids. CDR3 coding DNA: TGTGCCAGCAGCCAAGATCTTGGGGGGACAGACACTGAAGCTTTCTTT. It yields the protein CASSQDLGGTDTEAFF.

The genes are TRBV11-3 and TRBJ2-1, with TRBD1 as a possible D gene (6 bases). V shed 5 bases and J shed 7 bases, with 15 bases lying between them. The CDR3 extends over 14 amino acids. Germline CDR1 SGHNT, CDR2 YENEEA. Here the CDR3 reads CASSPGQGRNEQFF. The CDR3 DNA reads as TGTGCCAGCAGCCCAGGGCAGGGGAGAAATGAGCAGTTCTTC.

A few counts support this clone. The chain has TRBV10-3 and TRBJ1-5, with D perhaps matching TRBD1 (5 bases). The CDR3 length is 12 residues. From germline, CDR1 is ENHRY and CDR2 SYGVKD. Trimming shortened V by 8 bases and J by 5 bases, and 10 bases separated the two germline ends. This CDR3 is CAIGTGYQPQHF. CDR3 coding DNA: TGTGCCATCGGAACAGGCTATCAGCCCCAGCATTTT.

This clone was picked up a small number of times. The CDR3 coding sequence is TGCGCCAGCAGTCCCGGGACTAGCCGGGGCACCGGGGAGCTGTTTTTT. Protein sequence: CASSPGTSRGTGELFF. The chain joins TRBV10-2 to TRBJ2-2; TRBD2 matches at 9 bases. Germline CDR1 WSHSY, CDR2 SAAADI. V lost 5 bases and J lost 4; bases outside the gene matches: 8. The CDR3 extends over 16 amino acids.

The chain couples TRBV4-1 to TRBJ2-5, with TRBD1 identical over 7 bases. CDR1 and CDR2 from the germline V gene are MGHRA and YSYEKL. The CDR3 extends over 15 amino acids. V shed 0 bases and J 2 bases; nucleotides not matched to a gene: 3. CDR3 coding DNA: TGCGCCAGCAGCCAAGACAGGGGGTTACAAGAGACCCAGTACTTC. Translation gives CASSQDRGLQETQYF.

The genes are TRBV29-1 and TRBJ2-2; 13 bases are a match to TRBD2. After removal of 1 base from V and 4 bases from J, the junction contained 3 bases not matched to a gene. This CDR3 is built from 16 residues. From germline, CDR1 is SQVTM and CDR2 ANQGSEA. CDR3 sequence: CSVEGLAGGGTGELFF. DNA for the CDR3: TGCAGCGTTGAAGGACTAGCGGGGGGCGGCACCGGGGAGCTGTTTTTT.

The J gene is TRBJ2-3, the V gene TRBV25-1; TRBD1 aligns across 8 bases. The germline gives CDR1 MGHDK, CDR2 SYGVNS. The CDR3 loop spans 18 amino acids. With V trimmed by 1 base and J by 2 bases, 11 bases remained unmatched. Written as DNA, the CDR3 is TGTGCCAGCAGTGAATTTGGCGGACAGGGATTACTCACAGATACGCAGTATTTT. This codes for CASSEFGGQGLLTDTQYF. Full variable domain (missing parts from reference TRBV25-1 and TRBJ2-3): EADIYQTPRYLVIGTGKKITLECSQTMGHDKMYWYQQDPGMELHLIHYSYGVNSTEKGDLSSESTVSRIRTEHFPLTLESARPSHTSQYLCASSEFGGQGLLTDTQYFGPGTRLTVL.

The chain links TRBV11-2 to TRBJ2-1, with a tentative D call TRBD2 (6 bases). Trimming took off 4 bases at V and 4 bases at J, with 11 bases between the two ends. This CDR3 region has 14 residues. Germline lookup yields CDR1 SGHAT and CDR2 FQNNGV. The CDR3 DNA reads TGTGCCAGCAGCTCACTAGCTCTTTACAATGAGCAGTTCTTC. This gives the protein CASSSLALYNEQFF. The full variable domain, with the rest looked up from reference TRBV11-2 and TRBJ2-1, is EAGVAQSPRYKIIEKRQSVAFWCNPISGHATLYWYQQILGQGPKLLIQFQNNGVVDDSQLPKDRFSAERLKGVDSTLKIQPAKLEDSAVYLCASSSLALYNEQFFGPGTRLTVL.

This sequence joins TRBV30 and TRBJ1-2; possible D gene TRBD1, 6 bases. The CDR3 length is 13 residues. Germline V gene sequence: CDR1 GTSNPN, CDR2 SVGIG (reference sequence). V lost 3 bases, J lost 5 bases, and 13 bases lay in between. CDR3 DNA: TGTGCCTGGAGACATGGACAGTATTATGGCTACACCTTC. Translated: CAWRHGQYYGYTF.

CDR3: CASSQTGGDGETQYF. In DNA, the CDR3 is TGTGCCAGTAGTCAGACAGGGGGCGATGGGGAGACCCAGTACTTC. The chain couples TRBV19 to TRBJ2-5; 10 nucleotides align to TRBD1. The J segment lost 5 bases and the V segment lost 5 bases, leaving 8 bases of the junction unmatched. The germline V gene has CDR1 LNHDA and CDR2 SQIVND (reference sequence). There are 15 residues in the CDR3.

The J gene is TRBJ1-5, the V gene TRBV5-1; 7 nucleotides match TRBD1. The CDR3 has 14 residues. Germline CDR1 reads SGHRS; CDR2 reads YFSETQ. After removal of 4 bases from V and 5 bases from J, the junction contained 6 bases not matched to a gene. CDR3 loop: CASSPGTDYQPQHF. In nucleotides, the CDR3 is TGCGCCAGCAGCCCCGGGACAGACTATCAGCCCCAGCATTTT.

V and J are TRBV24-1 and TRBJ2-3, with D possibly matching TRBD2 (6 bases). CDR3 length: 16 amino acids. The germline V gene has CDR1 KGHDR and CDR2 SFDVKD. V was trimmed by 7 bases and J by 4 bases, leaving 20 bases between them. CDR3 sequence (DNA): TGTGCCACCAGGGGCCCTGTATCAGGAGGGGCAGATACGCAGTATTTT. It yields the protein CATRGPVSGGADTQYF.

V and J are TRBV27 and TRBJ2-7; 10 bases agree with TRBD1. The CDR3 covers 15 residues. Germline loops: CDR1 MNHEY, CDR2 SMNVEV (reference sequence). V lost 4 bases and J lost 7; bases outside the gene matches: 10. The DNA of the CDR3 is TGTGCCAGCAGTTCTTCCGGGACAGGGGTGGGTGAGCAGTACTTC. This gives the protein CASSSSGTGVGEQYF.

The J gene is TRBJ1-5, the V gene TRBV6-1; tentative D call: TRBD1 (5 bases). The CDR3 is made up of 13 amino acids. CDR1 MNHNS and CDR2 SASEGT come from the germline V gene. Trimming took 3 bases from V and 6 from J, leaving 9 bases between them. CDR3 protein: CASSEGGGQPQHF. CDR3 coding DNA: TGTGCCAGCAGTGAGGGGGGGGGTCAGCCCCAGCATTTT.

The V call is TRBV27, the J call TRBJ2-1, with TRBD1 matching 9 bases. The length of the CDR3 is 17 residues. Trimming took 1 base from V and 2 from J; bases not matched to a gene: 6. Germline CDR1 MNHEY, CDR2 SMNVEV (reference sequence). The CDR3 sequence is CASSLYGGQGTYNEQFF. The CDR3 DNA reads TGTGCCAGCAGTTTATACGGGGGACAGGGCACCTACAATGAGCAGTTCTTC.

A single count supports this clone. V and J are TRBV5-6 and TRBJ2-7; TRBD2 matches at 7 bases. The germline CDR1 and CDR2 sequences are SGHDT and YYEEEE. The CDR3 is 13 amino acids. The ends lost 4 bases at V and 2 bases at J; junction bases unmatched: 3. CDR3 in DNA: TGTGCCAGCAGCGAGGGAGGGGCCTACGAGCAGTACTTC. It specifies CASSEGGAYEQYF.

With respect to this clone: This sample also contains other DNA sequences that code for the same CDR3. This sequence joins TRBV5-4 and TRBJ2-5, with 9 bases matching TRBD1. Germline assignment: CDR1 SGHNT and CDR2 YYREEE (reference sequence). This CDR3 comprises 13 residues. V shed 4 bases, J shed 3 bases, and the junction held 1 base outside the gene matches. The CDR3 loop is CASSRDREETQYF. The CDR3 nucleotides read TGTGCCAGCAGCCGGGACAGGGAAGAGACCCAGTACTTC.